Presented here are 13 T cell receptor beta chains from one specimen sequenced in a study of shared clonotypes between healthy human individuals. Sequencing used immunoSEQ multiplex PCR; TCRdb keeps in-frame clones, though not all of them. The sample lists some 2,500,000 clones; around 92% were seen once. Sequences were obtained from naive CD4+ T cells from PBMCs. Indicated subset: CD45RA+ positively selected. The receptors shown here come from a man between 18 and 35 years old in good health. Some clones in this sample may be carry-over from other donors' samples.

The chain uses TRBV6-5 and TRBJ2-5; D is unresolved. The CDR3 loop spans 14 amino acids. In germline, CDR1 is MNHEY, CDR2 SVGAGI. V dropped 1 base and J dropped 1 base, with 7 bases sitting between them. CDR3 sequence reads: CASSYYGSQETQYF. In DNA, the CDR3 is TGTGCCAGCAGTTACTACGGGTCCCAAGAGACCCAGTACTTC.

DNA for the CDR3: TGCGCCAGCAGCTTGGATCTCGGTACGAACACCGGGGAGCTGTTTTTT. Translation: CASSLDLGTNTGELFF. J is TRBJ2-2 and V is TRBV5-1; D is ambiguous. The V and J ends lost 0 bases and 0 bases respectively, with 9 bases between them. Germline lookup yields CDR1 SGHRS and CDR2 YFSETQ. The CDR3 has 16 residues.

The chain links TRBV7-9 to TRBJ2-7; D unresolved. Looked up from germline, CDR1 is SEHNR and CDR2 is FQNEAQ (reference sequence). The V and J ends lost 0 bases and 2 bases respectively, with 8 bases between them. This CDR3 comprises 14 residues. The CDR3: CASSLAALTYEQYF. The CDR3 DNA reads as TGTGCCAGCAGCTTAGCGGCCCTAACCTACGAGCAGTACTTC.

The gene calls are TRBV9 and TRBJ2-2, with D maybe TRBD1 (5 bases). The germline V gene encodes CDR1 SGDLS and CDR2 YYNGEE. Trimming removed 0 bases at V and 2 bases at J, with 17 bases between. This CDR3 is built from 18 residues. CDR3 loop: CASSVAGAGQFNTGELFF. The CDR3 region has the DNA TGTGCCAGCAGCGTAGCTGGGGCAGGGCAATTTAACACCGGGGAGCTGTTTTTT.

This clone was picked up a small number of times. This sequence joins TRBV10-3 and TRBJ2-2; D uncertain. Germline-derived CDR1 and CDR2 are ENHRY and SYGVKD. CDR3 length: 13 residues. Between the trimmed V and J ends, which lost 6 bases and 2 bases, there was a span of 7 bases. CDR3 bases: TGTGCCATCAGAACGGAAAACACCGGGGAGCTGTTTTTT. This codes for CAIRTENTGELFF.

This chain links TRBV7-2 with TRBJ1-2; D is uncertain. Trimming cost V 5 bases and J 2 bases, with 12 bases left between them. This CDR3 comprises 14 residues. Germline assignment: CDR1 SGHTA and CDR2 FQGNSA. The CDR3 DNA reads TGTGCCAGCAGCCCCACCCCCGCCAACTATGGCTACACCTTC. This gives the protein CASSPTPANYGYTF.

V gene TRBV5-1 combines with J gene TRBJ2-2; D is perhaps TRBD2 (6 bases). Trimming left V 5 bases short and J 6 bases short, with 8 bases between. Per the germline V gene, CDR1 is SGHRS and CDR2 is YFSETQ. The CDR3 spans 12 residues. The CDR3 is CASREGAGELFF. The DNA for the CDR3 is TGCGCCAGCAGGGAGGGTGCCGGGGAGCTGTTTTTT.

V usage is TRBV11-3 and J usage is TRBJ2-3; 10 nucleotides align to TRBD2. The CDR3 consists of 16 residues. The V and J ends lost 5 bases and 0 bases, in that order; junction bases with no gene match: 5. Germline loops: CDR1 SGHNT, CDR2 YENEEA. CDR3 sequence (DNA): TGTGCCAGCAGCCCTGGACTAGCGGAAAGCACAGATACGCAGTATTTT. Protein: CASSPGLAESTDTQYF. Based on the CDR3 plus reference TRBV11-3 and TRBJ2-3, the full variable domain is EAGVVQSPRYKIIEKKQPVAFWCNPISGHNTLYWYLQNLGQGPELLIRYENEEAVDDSQLPKDRFSAERLKGVDSTLKIQPAELGDSAVYLCASSPGLAESTDTQYFGPGTRLTVL.

J is TRBJ1-1 and V is TRBV5-1; 8 bases agree with TRBD1. Germline V CDR1 and CDR2: SGHRS, YFSETQ. This CDR3 contains 16 residues. The V gene end was trimmed by 2 bases and the J gene end by 5 bases; junction bases not matched to a gene: 11. As DNA, the CDR3 is TGCGCCAGCAGCTTCTTTAACCAGGGGGCTGGAACTGAAGCTTTCTTT. It specifies CASSFFNQGAGTEAFF.

V is TRBV28 and J is TRBJ2-1; no firm D call. From germline, CDR1 is MDHEN and CDR2 SYDVKM. This CDR3 region has 12 residues. Trimming pared 3 bases from V and 7 bases from J, leaving 7 bases between. The CDR3 DNA reads TGTGCCAGCAGTTTCTGGGATAATGAGCAGTTCTTC. This translates into CASSFWDNEQFF.

Only one count was recorded for this clone. V and J are TRBV2 and TRBJ2-7, with 10 bases matching TRBD2. This CDR3 is 14 amino acids long. J lost 5 bases, V lost 6 bases, and 7 bases had no gene match. Germline assignment: CDR1 SNHLY and CDR2 FYNNEI. The DNA of the CDR3 is TGTGCCAGCAGAAGCGGGAGGGCCCAGGACGAGCAGTACTTC. Its translation is CASRSGRAQDEQYF. The variable domain in full, with the rest retrieved from reference TRBV2 and TRBJ2-7, is EPEVTQTPSHQVTQMGQEVILRCVPISNHLYFYWYRQILGQKVEFLVSFYNNEISEKSEIFDDQFSVERPDGSNFTLKIRSTKLEDSAMYFCASRSGRAQDEQYFGPGTRLTVT.

The chain carries TRBV28 and TRBJ1-2, with a tentative D call TRBD1 (6 bases). CDR1 and CDR2 from the germline V gene are MDHEN and SYDVKM. CDR3 size: 13 residues. Trimming cost V 5 bases and J 4 bases, with 11 bases left between them. The CDR3 DNA is TGTGCCAGCAGTACGGGGGGCGCCTATGGCTACACCTTC. As protein: CASSTGGAYGYTF.

The rearrangement uses TRBV10-3 and TRBJ1-1; D is unclear. The CDR3 loop spans 13 amino acids. V was trimmed by 6 bases and J by 1 base, leaving 9 bases between them. CDR1 ENHRY and CDR2 SYGVKD come from the germline V gene. The CDR3 nucleotides are TGTGCCATCAGGGGCAGACAGAACACTGAAGCTTTCTTT. Protein sequence: CAIRGRQNTEAFF.